The rows below give T cell receptor beta chains drawn from one sample of a study of T cell responses to AZD1222 COVID-19 vaccine. Repertoires were generated with immunoSEQ multiplex PCR, while TCRdb's copy carries only in-frame clones and drops some. This sample carries 150,000 to 200,000 clones, 94% of them seen once, and the ten largest clones take under 6%. The sample here was peripheral blood, taken 28 days after the second AZD1222 dose. These receptors were collected from an adult who received the AZD1222 COVID-19 vaccine. CDR3s include the opening cysteine and the closing phenylalanine or tryptophan. The D gene is left open where the match is weak. Size tells how often a clone was seen (once, few, many) or the class of an expanded clone, and some rows leave it out.

clone_size,v_call,j_call,d_call,cdr3_length,cdr3_aa,cdr3_nt
-,TRBV19,TRBJ2-7,TRBD2,17,CASKGGVGTSVPREQYF,TGTGCCTCCAAGGGGGGGGTAGGGACTAGCGTCCCCCGGGAGCAGTACTTC
-,TRBV5-1,TRBJ1-1,-,14,CASSLAAGSDEAFF,TGCGCCAGCAGCTTGGCGGCCGGGTCTGATGAAGCTTTCTTT
-,TRBV15,TRBJ2-4,-,14,CATSREAPGNIQYF,TGTGCCACCAGCAGAGAGGCGCCTGGGAACATTCAGTACTTC
-,TRBV7-9,TRBJ1-5,-,16,CASSLTGEGPNQPQHF,TGTGCCAGCAGCTTAACCGGAGAGGGACCTAATCAGCCCCAGCATTTT
once,TRBV11-3,TRBJ2-2,TRBD2,17,CASSPLGLAGLTGELFF,TGTGCCAGCAGCCCTTTGGGACTAGCGGGACTCACCGGGGAGCTGTTTTTT
-,TRBV19,TRBJ1-1,TRBD1,15,CASSAGGTGVTEAFF,TGTGCCAGTAGTGCCGGCGGGACAGGGGTCACTGAAGCTTTCTTT
-,TRBV7-9,TRBJ2-3,-,16,CASRISRGREADTQYF,TGTGCCAGCAGGATTTCACGCGGACGAGAGGCAGATACGCAGTATTTT
-,TRBV28,TRBJ2-3,-,16,CASTLGHMGITDTQYF,TGTGCCAGCACCCTAGGACACATGGGGATCACAGATACGCAGTATTTT
few,TRBV6-1,TRBJ2-3,TRBD2,17,CASSAKTSAASTDTQYF,TGTGCCAGCAGTGCTAAAACTAGCGCCGCTAGCACAGATACGCAGTATTTT
-,TRBV7-9,TRBJ1-3,-,16,CASSFFPPSSGNTIYF,TGTGCCAGCAGCTTCTTCCCGCCCAGCTCTGGAAACACCATATATTTT
-,TRBV6-5,TRBJ2-7,TRBD2,14,CASTTGGASYEQYF,TGTGCCAGCACCACGGGGGGGGCTTCCTACGAGCAGTACTTC
-,TRBV25-1,TRBJ2-1,-,13,CASSEFEKTGQFF,TGTGCCAGCAGTGAATTCGAGAAAACGGGGCAGTTCTTC
-,TRBV9,TRBJ2-1,TRBD2,15,CASSRGGLAFNEQFF,TGTGCCAGCAGCAGAGGGGGACTAGCGTTCAATGAGCAGTTCTTC
-,TRBV7-2,TRBJ2-2,-,15,CASSSRERDTGELFF,TGTGCCAGCAGCTCCAGGGAGAGAGACACCGGGGAGCTGTTTTTT
once,TRBV7-2,TRBJ1-3,-,15,CASSDRQRSGNTIYF,TGTGCCAGCAGCGATAGACAGCGCTCTGGAAACACCATATATTTT
-,TRBV29-1,TRBJ1-2,TRBD1,13,CSVEVGTAYGYTF,TGCAGCGTTGAAGTCGGGACAGCCTATGGCTACACCTTC
-,TRBV7-2,TRBJ1-3,TRBD1,15,CASSRDRGRGNTIYF,TGTGCCAGCAGCCGCGACAGGGGGCGAGGAAACACCATATATTTT
-,TRBV11-2,TRBJ2-7,-,12,CASSQGLYEQYF,TGTGCCAGCAGCCAGGGCCTCTACGAGCAGTACTTC
-,TRBV14,TRBJ2-6,-,18,CASSREPRGISGANVLTF,TGTGCCAGCAGTCGCGAACCGCGCGGGATCTCTGGGGCCAACGTCCTGACTTTC
-,TRBV6-6,TRBJ1-6,TRBD1,14,CASSLQGSNSPLHF,TGTGCCAGCAGCTTACAGGGGAGTAATTCACCCCTCCACTTT
-,TRBV2,TRBJ1-4,-,13,CASKKRDNEKLFF,TGTGCCAGCAAAAAGCGGGATAATGAAAAACTGTTTTTT
-,TRBV5-8,TRBJ2-4,TRBD2,15,CASPPSGGDKNIQYF,TGTGCCAGCCCCCCCAGCGGGGGTGACAAAAACATTCAGTACTTC
once,TRBV10-3,TRBJ2-1,-,13,CAIRESSYNEQFF,TGTGCCATCAGGGAGAGCTCCTACAATGAGCAGTTCTTC
-,TRBV7-9,TRBJ1-2,-,13,CASTSRDTRGYTF,TGTGCCAGCACCTCCCGTGACACCCGTGGCTACACCTTC
-,TRBV28,TRBJ2-1,-,14,CASSFRRGANEQFF,TGTGCCAGCAGTTTTCGGAGGGGCGCGAATGAGCAGTTCTTC
-,TRBV6-2/TRBV6-3,TRBJ2-7,-,14,CASSWASESYEQYF,TGTGCCAGCAGTTGGGCTAGCGAGTCCTACGAGCAGTACTTC
-,TRBV3-1/TRBV3-2,TRBJ2-7,-,12,CASSPREYEQYF,TGTGCCAGCAGCCCGCGAGAGTACGAGCAGTACTTC
-,TRBV19,TRBJ2-7,TRBD1,14,CASSAGQGGYEQYF,TGTGCCAGTAGTGCCGGACAGGGGGGGTACGAGCAGTACTTC
-,TRBV2,TRBJ2-3,-,16,CASSEGGTHPVHTQYF,TGTGCCAGCAGTGAAGGGGGGACGCACCCTGTGCATACGCAGTATTTT
-,TRBV5-1,TRBJ2-3,-,14,CASSGGWEADTQYF,TGCGCCAGCAGCGGAGGGTGGGAGGCAGATACGCAGTATTTT
-,TRBV7-8,TRBJ2-7,-,18,CASSLAGSLPGLSYEQYF,TGTGCCAGCAGCTTAGCGGGTTCTCTTCCGGGACTGAGCTACGAGCAGTACTTC
-,TRBV27,TRBJ2-7,-,16,CASSFRRTGGNYEQYF,TGTGCCAGCAGTTTCCGTCGGACTGGGGGAAACTACGAGCAGTACTTC
-,TRBV4-2,TRBJ2-1,TRBD2,18,CASSQDWSLADSYNEQFF,TGTGCCAGCAGCCAAGATTGGTCCCTAGCGGATTCCTACAATGAGCAGTTCTTC
-,TRBV18,TRBJ1-5,-,15,CASSSNERANQPQHF,TGTGCCAGCTCCTCAAACGAGCGGGCCAATCAGCCCCAGCATTTT
-,TRBV7-9,TRBJ1-2,TRBD1,14,CASSPTGAVYSYTF,TGTGCCAGCAGCCCGACAGGGGCTGTCTATAGCTACACCTTC
once,TRBV5-5,TRBJ1-5,-,15,CASSLGLIEFQPQHF,TGTGCCAGCAGCTTGGGGCTGATAGAGTTTCAGCCCCAGCATTTT
-,TRBV18,TRBJ1-1,TRBD1,14,CASSDRDRGTEAFF,TGTGCCAGCTCAGACCGGGACAGGGGCACTGAAGCTTTCTTT
once,TRBV10-3,TRBJ2-3,-,16,CAINVSPKASTDTQYF,TGTGCCATCAACGTATCCCCCAAGGCTAGCACAGATACGCAGTATTTT
-,TRBV7-9,TRBJ1-4,-,15,CASSFPSTTNEKLFF,TGTGCCAGCAGCTTCCCGTCCACAACTAATGAAAAACTGTTTTTT
-,TRBV7-2,TRBJ2-2,TRBD2,16,CASSSPSIAGAGELFF,TGTGCCAGCAGCTCCCCATCTATAGCGGGAGCCGGGGAGCTGTTTTTT
-,TRBV5-1,TRBJ1-1,-,15,CASSLRQEPNTEAFF,TGCGCCAGCAGCCTGAGACAGGAACCGAACACTGAAGCTTTCTTT
-,TRBV19,TRBJ2-5,-,13,CARAYWDQETQYF,TGTGCCCGGGCCTATTGGGACCAAGAGACCCAGTACTTC
-,TRBV5-4,TRBJ2-7,-,14,CASSLGGRAYEQYF,TGTGCCAGCAGCTTGGGGGGCAGGGCCTACGAGCAGTACTTC
-,TRBV9,TRBJ2-5,-,15,CASSAQVSGWETQYF,TGTGCCAGCAGCGCCCAAGTTTCAGGGTGGGAGACCCAGTACTTC
-,TRBV27,TRBJ2-7,-,16,CASSLRSGQGTYEQYF,TGTGCCAGCAGTTTAAGGTCGGGGCAGGGAACCTACGAGCAGTACTTC